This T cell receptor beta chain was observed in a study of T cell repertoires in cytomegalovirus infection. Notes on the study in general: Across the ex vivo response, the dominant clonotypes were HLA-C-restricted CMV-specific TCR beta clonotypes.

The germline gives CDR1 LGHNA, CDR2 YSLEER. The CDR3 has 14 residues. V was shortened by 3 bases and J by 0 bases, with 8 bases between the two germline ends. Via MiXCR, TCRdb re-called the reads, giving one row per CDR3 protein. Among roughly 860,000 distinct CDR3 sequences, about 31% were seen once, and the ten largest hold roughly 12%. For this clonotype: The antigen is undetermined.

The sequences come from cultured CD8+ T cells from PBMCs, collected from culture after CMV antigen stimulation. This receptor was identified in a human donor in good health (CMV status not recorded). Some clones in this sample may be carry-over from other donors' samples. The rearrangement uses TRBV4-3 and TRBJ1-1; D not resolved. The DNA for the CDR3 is TGCGCCAGCAGCCACCGTGGGGTGAACACTGAAGCTTTCTTT. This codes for CASSHRGVNTEAFF.